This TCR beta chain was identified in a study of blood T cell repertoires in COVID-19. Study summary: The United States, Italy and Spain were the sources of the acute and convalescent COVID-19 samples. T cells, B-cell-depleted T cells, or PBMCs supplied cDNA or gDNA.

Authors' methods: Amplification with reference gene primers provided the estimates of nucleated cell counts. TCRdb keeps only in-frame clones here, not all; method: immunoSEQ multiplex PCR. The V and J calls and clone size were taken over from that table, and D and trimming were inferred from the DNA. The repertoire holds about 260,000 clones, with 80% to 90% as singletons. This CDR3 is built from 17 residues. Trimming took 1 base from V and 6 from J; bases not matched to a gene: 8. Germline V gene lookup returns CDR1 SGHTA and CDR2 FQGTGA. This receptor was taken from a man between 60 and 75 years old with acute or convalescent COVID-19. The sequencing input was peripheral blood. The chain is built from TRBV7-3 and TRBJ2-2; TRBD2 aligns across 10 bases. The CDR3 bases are TGTGCCAGCAGCTTAAGGGTAATAGCGGGAGGAGCCGGGGAGCTGTTTTTT. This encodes CASSLRVIAGGAGELFF.